The rows below give T cell receptor beta chains drawn from one sample of a study of cytomegalovirus exposure and HLA in healthy donors. TCRdb's copy holds only in-frame clones and misses some; the assay was immunoSEQ multiplex PCR. The sample consists of more than 75,000 clones, 75% to 85% of them appearing once. The sequenced material came from PBMCs. Every receptor here comes from a woman aged 40 to 50 in good health and CMV-seronegative. Both conserved end residues are part of each CDR3. The order of the fields is CDR3 protein, J gene, V gene.

CDR3 protein: CASSAGDSVSGNTIYF
J gene: TRBJ1-3
V gene: TRBV9

CDR3 protein: CASSTNSNEQFF
J gene: TRBJ2-1
V gene: TRBV28

CDR3 protein: CASSLVLAGGETQYF
J gene: TRBJ2-5
V gene: TRBV5-1

CDR3 protein: CASSSGDRTYEQYF
J gene: TRBJ2-7
V gene: TRBV28

CDR3 protein: CASSLDRGQPQHF
J gene: TRBJ1-5
V gene: TRBV19

CDR3 protein: CASSESLWTSGGNEQYF
J gene: TRBJ2-7
V gene: TRBV10-2

CDR3 protein: CASSLSIAGVGNTIYF
J gene: TRBJ1-3
V gene: TRBV2

CDR3 protein: CATIAGTGNNYGYTF
J gene: TRBJ1-2
V gene: TRBV6-1

CDR3 protein: CASSQTGPYSNQPQHF
J gene: TRBJ1-5
V gene: TRBV27

CDR3 protein: CASSPPPGQAVYGYTF
J gene: TRBJ1-2
V gene: TRBV27

CDR3 protein: CASSPQMNTEAFF
J gene: TRBJ1-1
V gene: TRBV28

CDR3 protein: CASSPGDIRTGPQETQYF
J gene: TRBJ2-5
V gene: TRBV5-1

CDR3 protein: CASSGRQGSYEQYF
J gene: TRBJ2-7
V gene: TRBV5-6

CDR3 protein: CASSLARDTDTQYF
J gene: TRBJ2-3
V gene: TRBV7-2

CDR3 protein: CASSLPVNTEAFF
J gene: TRBJ1-1
V gene: TRBV7-9

CDR3 protein: CASSDTSGTDTQYF
J gene: TRBJ2-3
V gene: TRBV6-4

CDR3 protein: CAWTPRGTGYTF
J gene: TRBJ1-2
V gene: TRBV30

CDR3 protein: CASSEDRGVTNEKLFF
J gene: TRBJ1-4
V gene: TRBV21-1

CDR3 protein: CASSFPGQLQDTF
J gene: TRBJ1-2
V gene: TRBV7-9

CDR3 protein: CASAVRAPSDGYTF
J gene: TRBJ1-2
V gene: TRBV7-8